A single sample gave rise to the 14 T cell receptor beta chains below, sequenced in a study of blood T cell repertoires in COVID-19. Clones were sequenced by immunoSEQ multiplex PCR, and TCRdb holds only the in-frame ones, with some missing. The sample lists about 150,000 clones, 91% occurring once. The sequenced material came from peripheral blood. The source of these receptors is a man over 45 with acute or convalescent COVID-19.

The chain recombines TRBV27 with TRBJ2-7, with 8 bases identical to TRBD1. The CDR3 has 14 amino acids. The trim removed 6 bases at V and 1 base at J, leaving 5 bases unmatched. Germline CDR1 and CDR2: MNHEY and SMNVEV (reference sequence). The CDR3 region is CASSLTGASYEQYF. The DNA for the CDR3 is TGTGCCAGCAGCCTGACAGGGGCTTCCTACGAGCAGTACTTC.

The chain couples TRBV27 to TRBJ2-2, with 8 bases aligning to TRBD2. Trimming removed 7 bases from V and 3 bases from J; junction bases left unmatched: 13. CDR1 and CDR2 from the germline V gene are MNHEY and SMNVEV (reference sequence). The CDR3 loop spans 17 amino acids. This CDR3 is CASTKGGAGGHTGELFF. The CDR3 DNA follows: TGTGCCAGCACTAAAGGGGGGGCGGGAGGACACACCGGGGAGCTGTTTTTT.

The V gene is TRBV4-2, the J gene TRBJ2-1, with 11 nucleotides matching TRBD2. From germline, CDR1 is LGHNA and CDR2 YNFKEQ. Germline trimming cut 4 bases from V and 4 bases from J; bases unmatched to any gene: 6. The CDR3 is 16 residues long. The CDR3 sequence: CASSREIAGGYNEQFF. CDR3 DNA sequence: TGTGCCAGCAGCCGAGAGATAGCGGGGGGGTACAATGAGCAGTTCTTC.

The chain recombines TRBV6-6 with TRBJ1-1; D not certain. The V end lost 2 bases, the J end lost 1 base, and 8 bases lay between the germline ends. The germline V gene has CDR1 MNHNY and CDR2 SVGAGI (reference sequence). The CDR3 length is 14 residues. CDR3 bases: TGTGCCAGCAGTTACAAGGCAGGGAACACTGAAGCTTTCTTT. Amino acids: CASSYKAGNTEAFF.

The chain carries TRBV3-1 (or the pseudogene TRBV3-2) and TRBJ2-3, with no clear D. The CDR3 sequence is 14 residues long. V shed 4 bases and J shed 4 bases, with 12 bases lying between them. Looked up from germline, CDR1 is LGHDT and CDR2 is YNNKEL (reference sequence). CDR3 in amino acids: CASSPIDKADTQYF. The CDR3, as DNA: TGTGCCAGCAGCCCCATAGACAAGGCAGATACGCAGTATTTT.

V is TRBV7-9 and J is TRBJ1-2; D is uncertain. The CDR3 spans 15 residues. V lost 2 bases and J 0 bases, leaving 10 bases between the germline ends. Germline CDR1 is SEHNR and CDR2 is FQNEAQ (reference sequence). CDR3 DNA sequence: TGTGCCAGCAGCTTAATTGACACCCCTAACTATGGCTACACCTTC. It is translated as CASSLIDTPNYGYTF.

This chain joins TRBV6-5 and TRBJ2-3, with D perhaps TRBD2 (5 bases). Trimming pared 7 bases from V and 6 bases from J, leaving 11 bases between. Per germline, CDR1 MNHEY and CDR2 SVGAGI. CDR3 size: 12 residues. The CDR3 DNA reads TGTGCCAGCATCCTAGCTGGGGATACGCAGTATTTT. This codes for CASILAGDTQYF.

The chain joins TRBV6-1 to TRBJ2-2, with 7 bases identical to TRBD1. Germline loops: CDR1 MNHNS, CDR2 SASEGT. Trimming at V came to 3 bases and at J to 3 bases, leaving 4 bases not matched to a gene. The CDR3 covers 15 residues. This CDR3 is CASSDTGAYTGELFF. The CDR3 region has the DNA TGTGCCAGCAGTGATACAGGGGCATACACCGGGGAGCTGTTTTTT.

J is TRBJ2-5 and V is TRBV2, with 15 bases aligning to TRBD2. After removal of 6 bases from V and 7 bases from J, the junction contained 9 bases not matched to a gene. Germline V gives CDR1 SNHLY, CDR2 FYNNEI. This CDR3 has 16 amino acids. The CDR3 DNA is TGTGCCAGCAGCCCAAGGACTAGCGGGGGGGCAGGGACCCAGTACTTC. Protein product: CASSPRTSGGAGTQYF.

The chain combines TRBV5-5 with TRBJ1-1, with TRBD1 identical over 7 bases. This CDR3 spans 13 amino acids. V was pared by 3 bases and J by 3 bases, with 2 bases of the junction left unmatched. Germline V lookup: CDR1 SGHKS, CDR2 YYEKEE (reference sequence). The CDR3 nucleotides are TGTGCCAGCAGCTCGCAGGGGGACACTGAAGCTTTCTTT. Protein: CASSSQGDTEAFF.

This chain connects TRBV30 to TRBJ1-5, with D perhaps matching TRBD1 (5 bases). Germline V CDR1 and CDR2: GTSNPN, SVGIG (reference sequence). There are 18 residues in the CDR3. V was trimmed by 0 bases and J by 5 bases, leaving 23 bases between them. The CDR3 region has the DNA TGTGCCTGGAGTGTACCTGGGGCCTCGCGCACGTCCCATCAGCCCCAGCATTTT. Its protein is CAWSVPGASRTSHQPQHF.

The chain uses TRBV6-5 and TRBJ2-7; a weak D match, TRBD1 (5 bases). CDR1 is MNHEY, CDR2 SVGAGI, per germline. This CDR3 comprises 14 residues. V was shortened by 6 bases and J by 0 bases, with 12 bases between the two germline ends. DNA for the CDR3: TGTGCCAGCAGGGCTGCAGGGCTCTCCTACGAGCAGTACGTC. This encodes CASRAAGLSYEQYV.

The chain recombines TRBV2 with TRBJ2-7; perhaps TRBD1 as D (6 bases). The CDR3 has 14 residues. CDR1 is SNHLY and CDR2 is FYNNEI in the germline V gene. Trimming shortened V by 5 bases and J by 2 bases, and 13 bases separated the two germline ends. CDR3 region: CASSWDKGPYEQYF. Written as DNA, the CDR3 is TGTGCCAGCAGTTGGGACAAGGGACCCTACGAGCAGTACTTC.

This clone occurred once. This chain connects TRBV3-1 (or the pseudogene TRBV3-2) to TRBJ2-3; 7 bases line up with TRBD1. V lost 4 bases, J lost 8 bases, and 12 bases stayed unmatched. Looked up from germline, CDR1 is LGHDT and CDR2 is YNNKEL (reference sequence). The CDR3 covers 15 residues. CDR3 amino acids: CASSLDRVTRGTQYF. CDR3 DNA: TGTGCCAGCAGCCTCGACAGGGTTACTCGGGGTACGCAGTATTTT.